Presented here are 16 T cell receptor beta chains from one specimen sequenced in a study of regulatory T cells in long-lasting Graves disease. Time point meaning: persistent/refractory GD, antithyroid drugs over 5 years with positive TRAb. Preparation of the TCR library used RNA extracted from PBMCs. With iRepertoire HTBI primers and Arm-PCR of CDR3 regions, TCR beta libraries were built. TCRdb itself ran the multiplex PCR reads through MiXCR, one entry per CDR3 protein. The sample consists of under 500,000 distinct CDR3 sequences, roughly 20% of them appearing once. The sample was peripheral blood mononuclear cells (PBMCs), taken when the disease was refractory, from a patient treated with antithyroid drugs. All receptors derive from a female donor with Graves disease.

The V call is TRBV5-8, the J call TRBJ2-5, with TRBD2 matching 10 bases. The V gene end was trimmed by 4 bases and the J gene end by 5 bases; junction bases not matched to a gene: 20. Germline V gene lookup returns CDR1 SGHTS and CDR2 YDEGEE. The CDR3 runs 19 residues. The CDR3: CASSLMMGTSETLRETQYF. DNA of the CDR3: TGTGCCAGCAGCCTAATGATGGGGACTAGCGAAACACTCAGGGAGACCCAGTACTTC.

This chain links TRBV12-3 or TRBV12-4 with TRBJ2-3, with D possibly called TRBD1 or TRBD2 (5 bases each). The CDR3 sequence is 15 residues long. Trimming removed 5 bases at V and 7 bases at J, with 19 bases between. The DNA for the CDR3 is TGTGCCAGCAGTGTCCGGGGCCCTCAGGGAAATACGCAGTATTTT. The encoded protein is CASSVRGPQGNTQYF.

The chain joins TRBV7-9 to TRBJ2-2, with D tentatively TRBD1 or TRBD2 (5 bases each). Germline V gene sequence: CDR1 SEHNR, CDR2 FQNEAQ (reference sequence). The CDR3 totals 15 residues. Trimming left V 5 bases short and J 1 base short, with 11 bases between. CDR3 in amino acids: CASSPSGQNTGELFF. CDR3 in DNA: TGTGCCAGCAGCCCCTCGGGGCAGAACACCGGGGAGCTGTTTTTT.

At least ten counts were recorded for this clonotype. V usage is TRBV12-5 and J usage is TRBJ1-5, with D hard to call. This CDR3 is 14 amino acids long. V lost 0 bases, J lost 9 bases, and 12 bases lay in between. The V gene's germline CDR1 is LGHNT and CDR2 FRNRAP. The CDR3 sequence is CASGLVRVSRPQHF. The CDR3 DNA is TGTGCTAGTGGTTTGGTACGAGTCTCGCGGCCCCAGCATTTT.

This rearrangement joins TRBV5-1 to TRBJ1-4; TRBD1 might be the D (5 bases). V shed 4 bases and J shed 2 bases, with 12 bases lying between them. The CDR3 loop spans 15 amino acids. The V gene's germline CDR1 is SGHRS and CDR2 YFSETQ. The CDR3, as DNA: TGCGCCAGCAGCCGGGACCCGAGGACTAATGAAAAACTGTTTTTT. Protein product: CASSRDPRTNEKLFF.

In this sample, this clonotype turned up many times. The rearrangement joins TRBV2 to TRBJ2-5; possible D gene TRBD1, 5 bases. Germline V CDR1 and CDR2: SNHLY, FYNNEI. The CDR3 is 14 residues long. V lost 3 bases, J lost 4 bases, and 12 bases lay in between. CDR3 region: CASSEGQVGETQYF. CDR3 nucleotide sequence: TGTGCCAGCAGTGAGGGGCAGGTCGGAGAGACCCAGTACTTC.

The table lists this clonotype with many counts. The chain couples TRBV20-1 to TRBJ2-7, with D unresolved. V gave up 4 bases and J gave up 2 bases, with 3 bases separating them. The CDR3 runs 10 residues. The germline V gene has CDR1 DFQATT and CDR2 SNEGSKA (reference sequence). As DNA, the CDR3 is TGCAGTGCTAACACCTACGAGCAGTACTTC. As protein: CSANTYEQYF.

This clonotype came up a few times. V gene TRBV19 combines with J gene TRBJ1-2; unclear D gene. CDR3 length: 14 amino acids. V was cut by 5 bases and J by 4 bases, with 14 bases left in between. CDR1 and CDR2 from the germline V gene are LNHDA and SQIVND (reference sequence). The DNA of the CDR3 is TGTGCCAGTAGTGCCCCGGGAACAGTCTATGGCTACACCTTC. Its translation: CASSAPGTVYGYTF.

A few counts support this clonotype. V is TRBV29-1 and J is TRBJ2-2; 8 bases map to TRBD2. Germline loops: CDR1 SQVTM, CDR2 ANQGSEA. The junction had 13 bases not matched to a gene; V was cut back by 7 bases and J by 0 bases. The CDR3 is made up of 17 amino acids. CDR3 sequence: CSGRDLSGKPNTGELFF. The DNA for the CDR3 is TGCAGCGGCAGGGATCTTAGCGGGAAACCGAACACCGGGGAGCTGTTTTTT.

This clonotype was observed a handful of times. This chain uses TRBV4-1 with TRBJ1-1; D gene uncertain. Trimming cost V 1 base and J 11 bases, with 14 bases left between them. This CDR3 is 13 amino acids long. The V gene's germline CDR1 is MGHRA and CDR2 YSYEKL. CDR3 sequence (DNA): TGCGCCAGCAGCCAAGTCCTTTTCCTGGAGGCTTTCTTT. Encoded protein: CASSQVLFLEAFF.

CDR3 nucleotides: TGTGCCAGCAGCCACGTTGTCCAGGGAATCTATGGCTACACCTTC. Translation: CASSHVVQGIYGYTF. The chain is built from TRBV14 and TRBJ1-2, with a weak D call TRBD1 (5 bases). Germline V gene sequence: CDR1 SGHDN, CDR2 FVKESK. V was trimmed by 3 bases and J by 4 bases, leaving 15 bases between them. This CDR3 comprises 15 residues.

This clonotype has at least ten counts. V and J are TRBV2 and TRBJ1-5; weak D call: TRBD1 (5 bases). The length of the CDR3 is 14 residues. CDR1 and CDR2 from the germline V gene are SNHLY and FYNNEI. V lost 7 bases and J 7 bases, leaving 17 bases between the germline ends. In DNA, the CDR3 is TGTGCCAGCACTTTCAACCCAGGGCCCCAGCCCCAGCATTTT. This gives the protein CASTFNPGPQPQHF.

This clonotype was counted many times. V is TRBV3-1 and J is TRBJ1-2; D is unresolved. Germline V CDR1 and CDR2: LGHDT, YNNKEL (reference sequence). The germline V and J ends were trimmed by 2 bases and 2 bases, with 9 bases remaining between them. CDR3 length equals 14 residues. The CDR3 sequence: CASSQLSTNYGYTF. The DNA of the CDR3 is TGTGCCAGCAGCCAATTGTCGACGAACTATGGCTACACCTTC. The whole variable domain, filled in from reference TRBV3-1 and TRBJ1-2, reads DTAVSQTPKYLVTQMGNDKSIKCEQNLGHDTMYWYKQDSKKFLKIMFSYNNKELIINETVPNRFSPKSPDKAHLNLHINSLELGDSAVYFCASSQLSTNYGYTFGSGTRLTVV.

Concerning this clonotype itself: One junction end does not reproduce the germline sequence, and a read error may be involved. The rearrangement uses TRBV5-1 and TRBJ2-7; D might be TRBD2 (6 bases). Per germline, CDR1 SGHRS and CDR2 YFSETQ. This CDR3 has 14 amino acids. The CDR3 loop is CVSSLGRPRDEQYF. The CDR3 nucleotides are TGCGTCAGCAGCTTGGGGAGGCCGCGGGACGAGCAGTACTTC.

This clonotype has at least ten counts. The chain uses TRBV2 and TRBJ1-2; perhaps TRBD1 as D (5 bases). The V gene lost 3 bases and the J gene lost 2 bases, with 10 bases spanning the gap. CDR3 length equals 14 residues. The germline V gene has CDR1 SNHLY and CDR2 FYNNEI. The CDR3, as DNA: TGTGCCAGCAGTGATATCTGGACAAACTATGGCTACACCTTC. The encoded protein is CASSDIWTNYGYTF.

For this clonotype: A much larger clone lies one base from this, so it may be a read error. The chain has TRBV6-1 and TRBJ1-5; possible D gene TRBD1, 6 bases. The germline V gene encodes CDR1 MNHNS and CDR2 SASEGT. The CDR3 is 14 residues long. The CDR3 nucleotides read TGTGCCAGCAGTCAAACAGGGAACAATCACCCCCAGCATTTT. Its protein is CASSQTGNNHPQHF.